The 5 T cell receptor beta chains below all came from one sample that was sequenced in a study of patients and donors after allogeneic stem cell transplantation. MiXCR was run by TCRdb on the RT-PCR reads, yielding one entry per CDR3 protein. The sample has approximately 250,000 distinct CDR3 sequences; around 14% are singletons. Sequencing was performed on blood, either unsorted or a sorted T cell fraction (not recorded which). Every receptor here comes from a human donor who was either an allogeneic HSCT recipient or a stem cell or donor lymphocyte infusion donor (not recorded which). It is not recorded whose cells these are; they may come from a transplant donor.

The gene calls are TRBV5-6 and TRBJ1-1, with a tentative D call TRBD1 (6 bases). The CDR3 totals 15 residues. CDR1 is SGHDT, CDR2 YYEEEE, per germline. V gave up 4 bases and J gave up 3 bases, with 16 bases separating them. The DNA for the CDR3 is TGTGCCAGCAGCCCGGACAGAAGGAAGGACACTGAAGCTTTCTTT. Translating it yields CASSPDRRKDTEAFF.

This clonotype was found many times. The chain joins TRBV5-1 to TRBJ2-5, with D perhaps TRBD1 (6 bases). Germline V gene data show CDR1 as SGHRS and CDR2 as YFSETQ. CDR3 length: 16 residues. With 4 bases removed from V and 0 bases from J, the gap between germline ends came to 16 bases. CDR3 DNA sequence: TGCGCCAGCAGCCTCCGGCCCACAGGGAACCAAGAGACCCAGTACTTC. Translating gives CASSLRPTGNQETQYF. The complete variable domain, with remaining parts taken from reference TRBV5-1 and TRBJ2-5, reads KAGVTQTPRYLIKTRGQQVTLSCSPISGHRSVSWYQQTPGQGLQFLFEYFSETQRNKGNFPGRFSGRQFSNSRSEMNVSTLELGDSALYLCASSLRPTGNQETQYFGPGTRLLVL.

This clonotype showed up many times. The genes are TRBV7-8 and TRBJ2-1; a weak D match, TRBD1 (5 bases). Looked up from germline, CDR1 is SGHVS and CDR2 is FQNEAQ. This CDR3 spans 16 amino acids. V was trimmed by 2 bases and J by 1 base, leaving 12 bases between them. The CDR3 nucleotides are TGTGCCAGCAGCTTACTCCAGGGTGGGTCCTACAATGAGCAGTTCTTC. Translated: CASSLLQGGSYNEQFF.

This clonotype was seen a handful of times. The chain employs TRBV7-9 and TRBJ2-1, with D maybe TRBD2 (5 bases). The V end lost 5 bases, the J end lost 4 bases, and 15 bases lay between the germline ends. This CDR3 spans 15 amino acids. Germline V gene sequence: CDR1 SEHNR, CDR2 FQNEAQ (reference sequence). CDR3 region: CASSLARVGYNEQFF. In DNA form, the CDR3 reads TGTGCCAGCAGCCTGGCGAGGGTGGGATACAATGAGCAGTTCTTC.

This chain's CDR3 is CASSLSLEAGGPTSTDTQYF. The CDR3, as DNA: TGTGCCAGCAGTCTCTCTCTTGAAGCGGGAGGGCCCACCTCCACAGATACGCAGTATTTT. V usage is TRBV12-3 or TRBV12-4 and J usage is TRBJ2-3, with 10 bases fitting TRBD2. V lost 5 bases to trimming and J lost 2 bases; unmatched junction nucleotides: 19. This CDR3 region has 20 residues.